This record concerns one T cell receptor (beta chain) sequence. What it recognizes is unknown. This entry is derived from a study of cytotoxic CD8 clonotypes in ibrutinib-treated CLL. Overall study: Response material was collected after a median about 11 months of treatment, range 6 to 36.

Generated by immunoSEQ multiplex PCR, the TCRdb table keeps only in-frame clones and is missing some. The table lists 130,000 or so clones, approximately 81% of them singletons. General study points: Sampling times, which were not matched between the groups, differed between sustained-remission patients and progressing patients.

The CDR3 has 14 amino acids. The V gene's germline CDR1 is MNHEY and CDR2 SVGAGI. V dropped 5 bases and J dropped 1; count of bases not matched to a gene: 5. Sequencing used PBMCs, obtained after 12 months of ibrutinib treatment. The TCR originated in a human donor with chronic lymphocytic leukemia. The chain is built from TRBV6-5 and TRBJ2-7; 7 bases map to TRBD1. CDR3 sequence reads: CASSEMGQSYEQYF. Here the CDR3 DNA reads TGTGCCAGCAGTGAAATGGGACAGTCCTACGAGCAGTACTTC.